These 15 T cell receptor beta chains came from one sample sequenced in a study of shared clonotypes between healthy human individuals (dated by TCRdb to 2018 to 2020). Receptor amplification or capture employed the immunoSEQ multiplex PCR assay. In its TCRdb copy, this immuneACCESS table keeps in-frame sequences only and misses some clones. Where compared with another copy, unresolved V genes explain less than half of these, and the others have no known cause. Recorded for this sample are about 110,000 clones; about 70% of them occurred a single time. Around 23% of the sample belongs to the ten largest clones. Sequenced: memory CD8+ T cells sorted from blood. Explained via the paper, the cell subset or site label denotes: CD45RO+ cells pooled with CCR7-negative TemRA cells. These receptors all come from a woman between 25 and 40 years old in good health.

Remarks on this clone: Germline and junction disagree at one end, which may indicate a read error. The CDR3 sequence is CASSPVASGSREQYF. The CDR3 bases are TGTGCTAGCAGCCCTGTGGCTAGCGGGAGTCGAGAGCAGTACTTC. V usage is TRBV7-8 and J usage is TRBJ2-7, with 10 bases fitting TRBD2. There are 15 residues in the CDR3. Germline loops: CDR1 SGHVS, CDR2 FQNEAQ. The full variable domain, completed using reference TRBV7-8 and TRBJ2-7, is GAGVSQSPRYKVAKRGQDVALRCDPISGHVSLFWYQQALGQGPEFLTYFQNEAQLDKSGLPSDRFFAERPEGSVSTLKIQRTQQEDSAVYLCASSPVASGSREQYFGPGTRLTVT.

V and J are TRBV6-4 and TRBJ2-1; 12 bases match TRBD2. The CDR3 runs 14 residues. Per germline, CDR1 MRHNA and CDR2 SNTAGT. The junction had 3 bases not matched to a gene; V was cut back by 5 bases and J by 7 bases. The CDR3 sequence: CASSPGTSGNEQFF. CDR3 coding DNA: TGTGCCAGCAGTCCCGGGACTAGCGGGAATGAGCAGTTCTTC.

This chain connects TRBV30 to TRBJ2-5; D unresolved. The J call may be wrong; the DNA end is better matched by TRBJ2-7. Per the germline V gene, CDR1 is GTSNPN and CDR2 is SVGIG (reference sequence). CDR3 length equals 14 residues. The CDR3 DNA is TGTGCCTGGAGTGTACGAGGTGGGGTGGGCGAGCAGTACTTC. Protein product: CAWSVRGGVGEQYF.

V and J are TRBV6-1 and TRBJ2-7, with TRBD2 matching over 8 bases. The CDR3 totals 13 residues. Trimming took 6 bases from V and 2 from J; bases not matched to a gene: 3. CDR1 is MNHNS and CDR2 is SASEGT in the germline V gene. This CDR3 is CASRTSETYEQYF. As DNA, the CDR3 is TGTGCCAGCAGGACTAGCGAGACCTACGAGCAGTACTTC.

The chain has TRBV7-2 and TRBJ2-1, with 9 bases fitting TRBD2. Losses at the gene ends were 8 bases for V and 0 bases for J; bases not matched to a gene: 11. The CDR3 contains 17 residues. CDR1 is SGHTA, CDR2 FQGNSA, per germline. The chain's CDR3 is CASLTSGKPSSYNEQFF. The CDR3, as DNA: TGTGCCAGCCTGACTAGCGGAAAACCGAGCTCCTACAATGAGCAGTTCTTC.

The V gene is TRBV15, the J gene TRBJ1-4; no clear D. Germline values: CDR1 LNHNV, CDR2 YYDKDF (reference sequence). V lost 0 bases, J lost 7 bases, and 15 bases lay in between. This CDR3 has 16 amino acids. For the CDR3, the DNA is TGTGCCACCAGCAGAGATCGGACTGAAGGGCGTGAAAAACTGTTTTTT. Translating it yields CATSRDRTEGREKLFF.

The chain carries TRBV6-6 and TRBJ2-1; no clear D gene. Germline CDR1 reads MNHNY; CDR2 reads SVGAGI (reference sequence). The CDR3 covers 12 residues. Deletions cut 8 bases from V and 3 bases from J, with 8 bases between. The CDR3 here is CASGALYNEQFF. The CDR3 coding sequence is TGTGCCAGCGGAGCCCTCTACAATGAGCAGTTCTTC.

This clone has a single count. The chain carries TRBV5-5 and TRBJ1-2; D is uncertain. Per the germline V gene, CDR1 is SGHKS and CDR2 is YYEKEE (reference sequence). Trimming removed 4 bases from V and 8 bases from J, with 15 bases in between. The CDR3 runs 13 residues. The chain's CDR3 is CASSRTWSQGYTF. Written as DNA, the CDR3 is TGTGCCAGCAGCCGGACTTGGAGCCAGGGCTACACCTTC.

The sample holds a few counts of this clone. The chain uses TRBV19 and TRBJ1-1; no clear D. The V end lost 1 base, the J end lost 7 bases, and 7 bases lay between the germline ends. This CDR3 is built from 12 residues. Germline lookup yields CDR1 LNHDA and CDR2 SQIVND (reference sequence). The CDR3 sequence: CASSIGRLEAFF. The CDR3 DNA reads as TGTGCCAGTAGTATAGGCCGTCTTGAAGCTTTCTTT.

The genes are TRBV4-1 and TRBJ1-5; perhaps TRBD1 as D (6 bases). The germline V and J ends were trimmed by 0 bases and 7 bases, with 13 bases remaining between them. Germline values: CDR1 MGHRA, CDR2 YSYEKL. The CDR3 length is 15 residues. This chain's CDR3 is CASSQELQGGQPQHF. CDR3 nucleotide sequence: TGCGCCAGCAGCCAAGAGTTACAGGGAGGCCAGCCCCAGCATTTT.

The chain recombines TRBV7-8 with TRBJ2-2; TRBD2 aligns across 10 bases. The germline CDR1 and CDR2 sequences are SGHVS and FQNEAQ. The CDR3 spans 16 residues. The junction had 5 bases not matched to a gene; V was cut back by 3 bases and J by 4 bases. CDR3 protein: CASSFRTSGPTGELFF. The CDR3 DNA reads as TGTGCCAGCAGCTTTCGGACTAGCGGCCCCACCGGGGAGCTGTTTTTT.

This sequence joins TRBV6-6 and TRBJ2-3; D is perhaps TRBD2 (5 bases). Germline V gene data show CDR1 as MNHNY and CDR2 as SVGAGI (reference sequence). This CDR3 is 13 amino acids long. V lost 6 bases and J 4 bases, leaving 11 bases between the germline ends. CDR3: CASRRAGADTQYF. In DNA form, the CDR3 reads TGTGCCAGCAGGAGGGCCGGGGCAGATACGCAGTATTTT.

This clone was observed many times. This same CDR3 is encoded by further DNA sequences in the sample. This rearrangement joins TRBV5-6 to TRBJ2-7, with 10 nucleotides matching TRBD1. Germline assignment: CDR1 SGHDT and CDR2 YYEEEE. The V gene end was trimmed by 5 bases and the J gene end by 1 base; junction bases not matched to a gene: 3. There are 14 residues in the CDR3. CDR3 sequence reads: CASSPGQGSYEQYF. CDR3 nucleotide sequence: TGTGCCAGCAGTCCGGGACAGGGGTCCTACGAGCAGTACTTC.

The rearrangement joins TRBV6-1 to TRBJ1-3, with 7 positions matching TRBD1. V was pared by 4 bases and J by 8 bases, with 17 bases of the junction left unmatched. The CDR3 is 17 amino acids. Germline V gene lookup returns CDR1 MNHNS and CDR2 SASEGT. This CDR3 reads CASSVEAGGRVGYTIYF. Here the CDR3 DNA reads TGTGCCAGCAGTGTTGAGGCAGGGGGGAGGGTTGGGTACACCATATATTTT.

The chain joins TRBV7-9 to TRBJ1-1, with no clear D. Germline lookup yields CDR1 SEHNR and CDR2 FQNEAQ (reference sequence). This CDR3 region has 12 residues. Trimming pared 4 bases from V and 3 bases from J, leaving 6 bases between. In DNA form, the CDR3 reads TGTGCCAGCAGCTCCCTCTACACTGAAGCTTTCTTT. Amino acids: CASSSLYTEAFF.